A single sample gave rise to the 27 T cell receptor beta chains below, sequenced in a study of control samples from healthy donors and cancer patients. Repertoires were generated with immunoSEQ multiplex PCR, while TCRdb's copy carries only in-frame clones and drops some. The repertoire consists of 130,000 to 150,000 clones, with 80% to 90% occurring once and the leading ten covering 8.7%. The source material was blood. These receptors were obtained from a woman aged 30 to 39 in good health.

This clone is a singleton in its sample. The chain has TRBV10-3 and TRBJ2-5; 13 bases fit TRBD2. Germline V gene lookup returns CDR1 ENHRY and CDR2 SYGVKD. V lost 7 bases and J lost 3; bases outside the gene matches: 2. The CDR3 has 14 residues. In nucleotides, the CDR3 is TGTGCCATCAAAGGGACTAGCGGGGAAGAGACCCAGTACTTC. Protein sequence: CAIKGTSGEETQYF.

J is TRBJ1-5 and V is TRBV5-6, with D unclear. The V end was cut by 0 bases, the J end by 7 bases, with 8 bases between. Germline V gene data show CDR1 as SGHDT and CDR2 as YYEEEE. The CDR3 is made up of 13 amino acids. CDR3 nucleotide sequence: TGTGCCAGCAGCTTGGGGGGAGGGCAGCCCCAGCATTTT. Amino acid sequence: CASSLGGGQPQHF.

This chain joins TRBV28 and TRBJ1-6; D is ambiguous. The V end was cut by 3 bases, the J end by 4 bases, with 7 bases between. Germline V CDR1 and CDR2: MDHEN, SYDVKM. The CDR3 spans 14 residues. The CDR3 region is CASSLEQYNSPLHF. In DNA form, the CDR3 reads TGTGCCAGCAGTTTGGAACAGTATAATTCACCCCTCCACTTT.

This chain uses TRBV4-1 with TRBJ1-2, with 9 positions matching TRBD1. V trimming: 4 bases; J trimming: 4 bases; junction bases outside the gene matches: 7. CDR1 and CDR2 (germline): MGHRA, YSYEKL. There are 15 residues in the CDR3. The CDR3 sequence is CASSPGTGLGYGYTF. CDR3 DNA: TGCGCCAGCAGCCCAGGGACAGGGTTAGGCTATGGCTACACCTTC.

This chain connects TRBV6-5 to TRBJ2-2; D remains unclear. CDR1 and CDR2 from the germline V gene are MNHEY and SVGAGI. CDR3 size: 11 residues. Deletions cut 8 bases from V and 7 bases from J, with 8 bases between. The CDR3 region is CASAVFGELFF. In DNA, the CDR3 is TGTGCCAGCGCAGTGTTCGGGGAGCTGTTTTTT.

The gene calls are TRBV24-1 and TRBJ1-4; no definite D call. Trimming pared 4 bases from V and 8 bases from J, leaving 10 bases between. The CDR3 covers 13 residues. Germline V gene sequence: CDR1 KGHDR, CDR2 SFDVKD. The CDR3 loop is CATSDRSGEKLFF. In DNA, the CDR3 is TGTGCCACCAGTGACCGGAGCGGGGAAAAACTGTTTTTT.

CDR3 sequence: CASDPGSSYNEQFF. CDR3 coding DNA: TGCGCCAGCGATCCGGGGAGCTCCTACAATGAGCAGTTCTTC. The chain joins TRBV5-1 to TRBJ2-1; tentatively, D is TRBD2 (5 bases). V lost 7 bases to trimming and J lost 0 bases, with 11 bases between them. The CDR3 loop spans 14 amino acids. Germline V lookup: CDR1 SGHRS, CDR2 YFSETQ.

The chain employs TRBV11-2 and TRBJ2-5, with 8 bases aligning to TRBD1. Germline CDR1 reads SGHAT; CDR2 reads FQNNGV. This CDR3 is 16 amino acids long. V was clipped by 5 bases and J by 0 bases; unmatched bases: 8. CDR3 sequence: CASSEQGGGYQETQYF. The DNA of the CDR3 is TGTGCCAGCAGCGAACAGGGGGGTGGGTACCAAGAGACCCAGTACTTC. Full variable domain (rest looked up from reference TRBV11-2 and TRBJ2-5): EAGVAQSPRYKIIEKRQSVAFWCNPISGHATLYWYQQILGQGPKLLIQFQNNGVVDDSQLPKDRFSAERLKGVDSTLKIQPAKLEDSAVYLCASSEQGGGYQETQYFGPGTRLLVL.

The chain carries TRBV5-1 and TRBJ2-5; the D gene is possibly TRBD1 (5 bases). CDR1 and CDR2 from the germline V gene are SGHRS and YFSETQ. CDR3 size: 16 residues. Between the trimmed V and J ends, which lost 3 bases and 4 bases, there was a span of 19 bases. The CDR3 region is CASSYYVQGRGETQYF. In DNA form, the CDR3 reads TGCGCCAGCAGCTACTACGTCCAGGGTAGGGGAGAGACCCAGTACTTC.

The rearrangement joins TRBV3-1 (or the pseudogene TRBV3-2) to TRBJ2-2; 13 bases match TRBD2. V gave up 4 bases and J gave up 2 bases; unmatched junction bases: 7. Germline assignment: CDR1 LGHDT and CDR2 YNNKEL (reference sequence). This CDR3 region has 18 residues. CDR3 protein: CASSPGLAGVGNTGELFF. CDR3 DNA sequence: TGTGCCAGCAGCCCCGGACTAGCGGGAGTTGGAAACACCGGGGAGCTGTTTTTT.

The rearrangement uses TRBV2 and TRBJ2-3, with 11 bases identical to TRBD2. CDR3 length: 15 amino acids. The germline V gene has CDR1 SNHLY and CDR2 FYNNEI. V trimming: 7 bases; J trimming: 2 bases; junction bases outside the gene matches: 5. The CDR3: CASTGTSGTTDTQYF. The CDR3 region has the DNA TGTGCCAGCACCGGGACTAGCGGAACCACAGATACGCAGTATTTT. Supplemented by reference TRBV2 and TRBJ2-3, the full variable domain reads EPEVTQTPSHQVTQMGQEVILRCVPISNHLYFYWYRQILGQKVEFLVSFYNNEISEKSEIFDDQFSVERPDGSNFTLKIRSTKLEDSAMYFCASTGTSGTTDTQYFGPGTRLTVL.

The chain employs TRBV5-1 and TRBJ2-3; D is unclear. Trimming removed 4 bases from V and 3 bases from J, with 21 bases in between. This CDR3 spans 17 amino acids. Per the germline V gene, CDR1 is SGHRS and CDR2 is YFSETQ. As DNA, the CDR3 is TGCGCCAGCAGCCACTACCTTACTCCCGGTGTGACAGATACGCAGTATTTT. This gives the protein CASSHYLTPGVTDTQYF.

The chain uses TRBV29-1 and TRBJ1-2, with 11 bases lining up with TRBD1. CDR3 length equals 14 residues. V lost 6 bases and J lost 4; bases outside the gene matches: 7. The germline gives CDR1 SQVTM, CDR2 ANQGSEA. The CDR3: CSVIGTGGFYGYTF. The CDR3 DNA reads as TGCAGCGTGATAGGGACAGGGGGTTTCTATGGCTACACCTTC.

A single count supports this clone. The genes are TRBV10-1 and TRBJ2-3, with 10 bases fitting TRBD2. The V gene end was trimmed by 2 bases and the J gene end by 2 bases; junction bases not matched to a gene: 19. There are 21 residues in the CDR3. The germline V gene encodes CDR1 WNHNN and CDR2 SYGVQD (reference sequence). The CDR3, as DNA: TGCGCCAGCAGTGAGCTCGGACGTTTTCTTCGCCTAGCGGGGGTCACAGATACGCAGTATTTT. Its translation: CASSELGRFLRLAGVTDTQYF.

The V and J genes are TRBV3-1 (or the pseudogene TRBV3-2) and TRBJ2-4; 10 positions match TRBD1. Germline lookup yields CDR1 LGHDT and CDR2 YNNKEL (reference sequence). This CDR3 comprises 19 residues. Germline trimming cut 0 bases from V and 2 bases from J; bases unmatched to any gene: 10. CDR3 nucleotides: TGTGCCAGCAGCCAAGATTCGGGTGGGACAGGGGTTACCAAAAACATTCAGTACTTC. It translates to CASSQDSGGTGVTKNIQYF.

The chain couples TRBV19 to TRBJ2-7; TRBD1 might be the D (7 bases). V dropped 6 bases and J dropped 0 bases, with 15 bases sitting between them. The CDR3 consists of 15 residues. Germline V CDR1 and CDR2: LNHDA, SQIVND (reference sequence). CDR3 loop: CASRPQGGNSYEQYF. The CDR3 region has the DNA TGTGCCAGTAGACCCCAGGGGGGAAACTCCTACGAGCAGTACTTC.

This chain uses TRBV18 with TRBJ2-3; no clear D gene. Deletions cut 4 bases from V and 0 bases from J, with 11 bases between. From germline, CDR1 is KGHSH and CDR2 LQKENI. CDR3 length: 15 amino acids. CDR3 residues: CASSQVATSTDTQYF. The CDR3 DNA sequence: TGTGCCAGCTCACAGGTCGCAACTAGCACAGATACGCAGTATTTT.

CDR3 amino acids: CASSQESGVVWVNTEAFF. DNA for the CDR3: TGTGCCAGCAGCCAAGAATCCGGGGTGGTATGGGTGAACACTGAAGCTTTCTTT. This chain joins TRBV4-2 and TRBJ1-1; D is unclear. Between the trimmed V and J ends, which lost 0 bases and 0 bases, there was a span of 17 bases. The CDR3 length is 18 residues. From germline, CDR1 is LGHNA and CDR2 YNFKEQ.

CDR3 sequence (DNA): TGTGCCAGCAGCTTGGTGTTCGGTCTGGGGCAGGACACTGAAGCTTTCTTT. Its protein is CASSLVFGLGQDTEAFF. The chain is built from TRBV5-5 and TRBJ1-1; possible D gene TRBD1, 5 bases. Trimming stripped 0 bases from V and 3 bases from J, with 18 bases between. Germline assignment: CDR1 SGHKS and CDR2 YYEKEE (reference sequence). The CDR3 is 17 amino acids.

The V gene is TRBV5-4, the J gene TRBJ1-2; D unresolved. Per the germline V gene, CDR1 is SGHNT and CDR2 is YYREEE (reference sequence). V was clipped by 0 bases and J by 6 bases, with 6 bases between them. The CDR3 covers 12 residues. The CDR3: CASSLAQHGYTF. Written as DNA, the CDR3 is TGTGCCAGCAGCTTGGCTCAGCATGGCTACACCTTC.

This clone showed up just a few times. The V gene is TRBV5-6, the J gene TRBJ2-4; the D is unclear. Looked up from germline, CDR1 is SGHDT and CDR2 is YYEEEE. The V end was cut by 2 bases, the J end by 0 bases, with 18 bases between. This CDR3 is built from 18 residues. CDR3 sequence: CASSFVRTEILAKNIQYF. The CDR3 DNA reads as TGTGCCAGCAGCTTTGTGCGGACGGAGATTTTAGCCAAAAACATTCAGTACTTC.

The V and J genes are TRBV5-1 and TRBJ2-6; 8 bases are a match to TRBD1. V trimming: 2 bases; J trimming: 0 bases; junction bases outside the gene matches: 10. This CDR3 is built from 19 residues. Per the germline V gene, CDR1 is SGHRS and CDR2 is YFSETQ. This CDR3 is CASSFVRQGISSGANVLTF. The CDR3 DNA sequence: TGCGCCAGCAGCTTTGTTAGACAGGGGATTTCCTCTGGGGCCAACGTCCTGACTTTC. Full variable domain (remainder filled in from reference TRBV5-1 and TRBJ2-6): KAGVTQTPRYLIKTRGQQVTLSCSPISGHRSVSWYQQTPGQGLQFLFEYFSETQRNKGNFPGRFSGRQFSNSRSEMNVSTLELGDSALYLCASSFVRQGISSGANVLTFGAGSRLTVL.

The J gene is TRBJ2-7, the V gene TRBV5-1; 10 bases match TRBD1. This CDR3 region has 14 residues. With 4 bases clipped from V and 5 bases from J, the junction kept 6 bases outside the gene matches. Looked up from germline, CDR1 is SGHRS and CDR2 is YFSETQ. The chain's CDR3 is CASSRGQGYNEQYF. CDR3 DNA: TGCGCCAGCAGCAGGGGACAGGGGTACAACGAGCAGTACTTC.

The chain joins TRBV2 to TRBJ1-1; D is unclear. Germline V CDR1 and CDR2: SNHLY, FYNNEI. Trimming removed 7 bases at V and 0 bases at J, with 9 bases between. The CDR3 has 13 residues. In DNA, the CDR3 is TGTGCCAGCACCCGGGCCCTGAACACTGAAGCTTTCTTT. Protein product: CASTRALNTEAFF.

This chain links TRBV19 with TRBJ2-5; 7 bases fit TRBD1. CDR1 is LNHDA and CDR2 is SQIVND in the germline V gene (reference sequence). The CDR3 is made up of 12 amino acids. J lost 5 bases, V lost 5 bases, and 2 bases had no gene match. In DNA, the CDR3 is TGTGCCAGTAGTCAGGGGGTGGAGACCCAGTACTTC. Residues: CASSQGVETQYF.

The CDR3 DNA is TGTGCCAGCAGGCGACTAGGGGGTGAAGCCTACAATGAGCAGTTCTTC. Its translation: CASRRLGGEAYNEQFF. This sequence joins TRBV2 and TRBJ2-1; either TRBD1 or TRBD2 may supply D (6 bases each). Per germline, CDR1 SNHLY and CDR2 FYNNEI. Trimming left V 6 bases short and J 2 bases short, with 17 bases between. This CDR3 contains 16 residues.

This clone turned up a few times. This chain connects TRBV24-1 to TRBJ2-7, with 11 bases identical to TRBD2. With V trimmed by 8 bases and J by 3 bases, 2 bases remained unmatched. The CDR3 is 13 amino acids. From germline, CDR1 is KGHDR and CDR2 SFDVKD. Here the CDR3 reads CATKGLAGYEQYF. CDR3 in DNA: TGTGCCACCAAAGGACTAGCGGGCTACGAGCAGTACTTC.